The 25 T cell receptor beta chains given below trace back to one sample, sequenced in a study of identical twins. TCRdb re-derived calls from the 5' RACE reads in MiXCR, one entry per CDR3 protein. The sample contains some 200,000 distinct CDR3 sequences, around 8% of which appear only once. This sample was shared with a second study, whose subject was yellow fever vaccine responses in identical twins.

The sample comprised memory (CD45RO+) T cells sorted from blood. The receptors were sampled from a woman between 18 and 29 years old in good health.

This clonotype occurred a few times. V usage is TRBV29-1 and J usage is TRBJ2-2; tentatively, D is TRBD2 (6 bases). CDR1 SQVTM and CDR2 ANQGSEA come from the germline V gene. CDR3 size: 13 residues. Deletions cut 3 bases from V and 7 bases from J, with 12 bases between. CDR3: CSVDRRAGGELFF. In DNA form, the CDR3 reads TGCAGCGTTGACCGGAGGGCGGGCGGGGAGCTGTTTTTT.

The rearrangement joins TRBV7-2 to TRBJ2-1; TRBD2 is a possible D gene (6 bases). Per the germline V gene, CDR1 is SGHTA and CDR2 is FQGNSA. The length of the CDR3 is 15 residues. V was pared by 4 bases and J by 5 bases, with 15 bases between. The CDR3 is CASSSPGGTNNEQFF. In nucleotides, the CDR3 is TGTGCCAGCAGCTCCCCTGGGGGGACGAACAATGAGCAGTTCTTC.

The rearrangement joins TRBV5-1 to TRBJ1-5; possibly TRBD1 for D (5 bases). From germline, CDR1 is SGHRS and CDR2 YFSETQ. V dropped 0 bases and J dropped 1 base, with 11 bases sitting between them. The CDR3 covers 16 residues. CDR3 nucleotides: TGCGCCAGCAGCTTGGAGCCAGGGATGAGCAATCAGCCCCAGCATTTT. It codes for CASSLEPGMSNQPQHF.

This clonotype was picked up many times. CDR3 nucleotide sequence: TGCGCCAGCAGCTTGGCCCGAAGCACAGATACGCAGTATTTT. Protein: CASSLARSTDTQYF. The rearrangement links TRBV5-1 to TRBJ2-3, with D hard to call. The length of the CDR3 is 14 residues. The germline CDR1 and CDR2 sequences are SGHRS and YFSETQ. V shed 0 bases and J shed 0 bases, with 5 bases lying between them.

Ten or more counts support this clonotype. The V gene is TRBV4-3, the J gene TRBJ2-2, with no clear D. The germline gives CDR1 LGHNA, CDR2 YSLEER. V lost 0 bases and J 4 bases, leaving 6 bases between the germline ends. The CDR3 extends over 14 amino acids. The CDR3 nucleotides read TGCGCCAGCAGCCAAGAAATTTCCACCGGGGAGCTGTTTTTT. Translation gives CASSQEISTGELFF.

At least ten counts were recorded for this clonotype. The V call is TRBV7-8, the J call TRBJ2-2; 11 bases map to TRBD2. This CDR3 contains 16 residues. Germline trimming cut 6 bases from V and 6 bases from J; bases unmatched to any gene: 9. Germline V gene lookup returns CDR1 SGHVS and CDR2 FQNEAQ. CDR3 sequence (DNA): TGTGCCAGCAGTCCAACTAGCGGGAGATCGTCCGGGGAGCTGTTTTTT. Its translation: CASSPTSGRSSGELFF.

The chain links TRBV7-2 to TRBJ2-5; D uncertain. The CDR3 extends over 11 amino acids. The V gene lost 8 bases and the J gene lost 4 bases, with 8 bases spanning the gap. The V gene's germline CDR1 is SGHTA and CDR2 FQGNSA. The CDR3 reads CASASRETQYF. Here the CDR3 DNA reads TGTGCCAGCGCGTCTCGAGAGACCCAGTACTTC.

This rearrangement joins TRBV27 to TRBJ2-1; no clear D. Per germline, CDR1 MNHEY and CDR2 SMNVEV (reference sequence). The CDR3 is made up of 17 amino acids. V was cut by 5 bases and J by 4 bases, with 21 bases left in between. CDR3 DNA: TGTGCCAGCAGTCCCTCCGGGTCACGAAATGCGTACAATGAGCAGTTCTTC. Amino acid sequence: CASSPSGSRNAYNEQFF.

This clonotype occurred a few times. CDR3 sequence: CASSIYRGTEAFF. The CDR3 region has the DNA TGTGCCAGTAGTATATACAGGGGCACTGAAGCTTTCTTT. V and J are TRBV19 and TRBJ1-1; 7 positions match TRBD1. CDR1 is LNHDA and CDR2 is SQIVND in the germline V gene (reference sequence). Unmatched junction bases numbered 1, after V lost 2 bases and J lost 4 bases. CDR3 length: 13 residues.

The table lists this clonotype with a few counts. This chain uses TRBV5-6 with TRBJ2-5; 13 bases are shared with TRBD2. The length of the CDR3 is 17 residues. The germline CDR1 and CDR2 sequences are SGHDT and YYEEEE. With V trimmed by 0 bases and J by 4 bases, 6 bases remained unmatched. CDR3 nucleotides: TGTGCCAGCAGCTTGGGGACTAGCGGGAGTCAGGGAGAGACCCAGTACTTC. Its protein product is CASSLGTSGSQGETQYF.

The V and J genes are TRBV20-1 and TRBJ2-7; a possible D gene is TRBD1 (5 bases). Germline CDR1 reads DFQATT; CDR2 reads SNEGSKA (reference sequence). Trimming shortened V by 0 bases and J by 3 bases, and 6 bases separated the two germline ends. This CDR3 contains 12 residues. The CDR3 nucleotides are TGCAGTGCTAGAGATCAGGGCTACGAGCAGTACTTC. Protein: CSARDQGYEQYF.

This clonotype appeared many times. This chain uses TRBV5-4 with TRBJ2-3, with D possibly called TRBD1 or TRBD2 (5 bases each). The V and J ends lost 3 bases and 0 bases respectively, with 26 bases between them. The CDR3 sequence is 20 residues long. CDR1 is SGHNT, CDR2 YYREEE, per germline (reference sequence). The CDR3 DNA sequence: TGTGCCAGCAGCTACCATGGGGGTTACGGGCCCATAACTAGCACAGATACGCAGTATTTT. This translates into CASSYHGGYGPITSTDTQYF.

This chain links TRBV9 with TRBJ2-5; 13 nucleotides align to TRBD2. CDR3 length: 15 amino acids. With V trimmed by 4 bases and J by 8 bases, 8 bases remained unmatched. The germline V gene has CDR1 SGDLS and CDR2 YYNGEE. The CDR3 DNA reads TGTGCCAGCAGCTCCGGGACTAGCGGGATAGGAACCCAGTACTTC. Its protein product is CASSSGTSGIGTQYF.

V is TRBV7-9 and J is TRBJ2-5; D uncertain. CDR1 and CDR2 from the germline V gene are SEHNR and FQNEAQ (reference sequence). With 1 base removed from V and 4 bases from J, the gap between germline ends came to 7 bases. This CDR3 is 13 amino acids long. As DNA, the CDR3 is TGTGCCAGCAGCTTAGGTGATGCAGAGACCCAGTACTTC. As protein: CASSLGDAETQYF.

The V and J genes are TRBV19 and TRBJ2-2, with 8 bases identical to TRBD2. CDR1 is LNHDA and CDR2 is SQIVND in the germline V gene (reference sequence). V gave up 0 bases and J gave up 4 bases; unmatched junction bases: 7. This CDR3 contains 17 residues. The CDR3 DNA follows: TGTGCCAGTAGTATAGACGGGGGGGGCAGGGTCACCGGGGAGCTGTTTTTT. It translates to CASSIDGGGRVTGELFF. Filled out from reference TRBV19 and TRBJ2-2, the complete variable domain reads DGGITQSPKYLFRKEGQNVTLSCEQNLNHDAMYWYRQDPGQGLRLIYYSQIVNDFQKGDIAEGYSVSREKKESFPLTVTSAQKNPTAFYLCASSIDGGGRVTGELFFGEGSRLTVL.

The chain carries TRBV20-1 and TRBJ2-3; 7 positions agree with TRBD2. Per germline, CDR1 DFQATT and CDR2 SNEGSKA (reference sequence). J lost 0 bases, V lost 3 bases, and 3 bases had no gene match. This CDR3 is built from 14 residues. CDR3 in amino acids: CSASLSGSTDTQYF. CDR3 in DNA: TGCAGTGCTAGCCTTAGCGGGAGCACAGATACGCAGTATTTT.

This clonotype has a handful of counts. The chain couples TRBV6-1 to TRBJ2-4, with no clear D. Per the germline V gene, CDR1 is MNHNS and CDR2 is SASEGT. The V gene lost 7 bases and the J gene lost 3 bases, with 10 bases spanning the gap. This CDR3 is built from 13 residues. The DNA for the CDR3 is TGTGCCAGCACCGGCTCGGTCAAAAACATTCAGTACTTC. Its protein is CASTGSVKNIQYF.

A few counts support this clonotype. The chain uses TRBV5-1 and TRBJ2-1; no clear D gene. The CDR3 is 14 amino acids. The ends were cut back, 0 bases at V and 4 bases at J, with 8 bases in the middle. CDR1 is SGHRS and CDR2 is YFSETQ in the germline V gene. The CDR3 nucleotides are TGCGCCAGCAGCTTGGCCAGCCTATACAATGAGCAGTTCTTC. Its protein is CASSLASLYNEQFF.

V usage is TRBV3-1 and J usage is TRBJ2-7; perhaps TRBD2 as D (6 bases). V was cut by 8 bases and J by 7 bases, with 18 bases left in between. Germline assignment: CDR1 LGHDT and CDR2 YNNKEL (reference sequence). This CDR3 spans 13 amino acids. The CDR3 region is CASRPRGIGEQYF. CDR3 sequence (DNA): TGTGCCAGCCGACCACGGGGGATTGGGGAGCAGTACTTC.

This clonotype has at least ten counts. The chain combines TRBV10-3 with TRBJ2-5; D possibly corresponds to TRBD1 (6 bases). Per germline, CDR1 ENHRY and CDR2 SYGVKD. The V gene lost 5 bases and the J gene lost 2 bases, with 15 bases spanning the gap. CDR3 size: 15 residues. The CDR3 coding sequence is TGTGCCATCAGTACCGGACAGACGGGTCAAGAGACCCAGTACTTC. It codes for CAISTGQTGQETQYF.

This clonotype was found many times. The chain has TRBV12-3 or TRBV12-4 and TRBJ1-6; 11 bases map to TRBD1. The CDR3 is 14 amino acids. Trimming removed 2 bases from V and 10 bases from J; junction bases left unmatched: 1. The CDR3: CASSLRTGGSPLHF. CDR3 nucleotide sequence: TGTGCCAGCAGTTTACGGACAGGGGGCTCACCCCTCCACTTT.

This clonotype was recorded a few times. The V and J genes are TRBV5-1 and TRBJ2-1; 8 bases line up with TRBD2. CDR1 SGHRS and CDR2 YFSETQ come from the germline V gene. V dropped 7 bases and J dropped 8; count of bases not matched to a gene: 8. There are 13 residues in the CDR3. CDR3 protein: CASGTSILYEQFF. CDR3 in DNA: TGCGCCAGCGGGACTAGTATTCTCTATGAGCAGTTCTTC. The whole variable domain, remainder taken from reference TRBV5-1 and TRBJ2-1, is KAGVTQTPRYLIKTRGQQVTLSCSPISGHRSVSWYQQTPGQGLQFLFEYFSETQRNKGNFPGRFSGRQFSNSRSEMNVSTLELGDSALYLCASGTSILYEQFFGPGTRLTVL.

The V gene is TRBV20-1, the J gene TRBJ2-1; a possible D gene is TRBD1 (6 bases). Looked up from germline, CDR1 is DFQATT and CDR2 is SNEGSKA (reference sequence). Trimming left V 6 bases short and J 2 bases short, with 20 bases between. The CDR3 covers 16 residues. As DNA, the CDR3 is TGCAGTGCCCCCCTAACCGGGACAAGGACCTACAATGAGCAGTTCTTC. This gives the protein CSAPLTGTRTYNEQFF.

This clonotype has a count of ten or more. The chain combines TRBV5-1 with TRBJ2-3; TRBD2 aligns across 8 bases. Germline V gene lookup returns CDR1 SGHRS and CDR2 YFSETQ. The CDR3 runs 16 residues. The V and J ends lost 2 bases and 1 base, in that order; junction bases with no gene match: 6. CDR3 in DNA: TGCGCCAGCAGCTTTGGTAGCGGGATTGGCACAGATACGCAGTATTTT. The encoded protein is CASSFGSGIGTDTQYF.

The chain couples TRBV28 to TRBJ2-6; D is perhaps TRBD1 (5 bases). Trimming left V 7 bases short and J 2 bases short, with 12 bases between. Per germline, CDR1 MDHEN and CDR2 SYDVKM. This CDR3 is 15 amino acids long. CDR3 amino acids: CASTLGVPGANVLTF. CDR3 sequence (DNA): TGTGCCAGCACCCTAGGGGTTCCTGGGGCCAACGTCCTGACTTTC.